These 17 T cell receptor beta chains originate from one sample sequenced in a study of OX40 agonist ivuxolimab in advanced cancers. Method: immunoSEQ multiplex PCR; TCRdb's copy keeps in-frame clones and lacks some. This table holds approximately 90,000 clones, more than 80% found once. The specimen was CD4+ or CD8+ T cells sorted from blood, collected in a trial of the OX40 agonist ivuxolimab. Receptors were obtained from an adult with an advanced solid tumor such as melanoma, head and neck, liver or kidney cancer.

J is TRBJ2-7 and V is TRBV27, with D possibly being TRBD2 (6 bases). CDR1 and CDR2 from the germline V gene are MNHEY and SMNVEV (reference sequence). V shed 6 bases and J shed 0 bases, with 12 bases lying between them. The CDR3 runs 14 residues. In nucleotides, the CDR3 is TGTGCCAGCAGAAAACTACTAGCCTCCTACGAGCAGTACTTC. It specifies CASRKLLASYEQYF.

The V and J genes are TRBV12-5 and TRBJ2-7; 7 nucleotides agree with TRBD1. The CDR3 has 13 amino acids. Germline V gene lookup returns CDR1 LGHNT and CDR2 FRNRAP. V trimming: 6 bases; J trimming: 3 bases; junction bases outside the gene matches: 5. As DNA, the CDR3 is TGTGCTAGTGGGCCGGGACAGAACTACGAGCAGTACTTC. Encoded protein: CASGPGQNYEQYF. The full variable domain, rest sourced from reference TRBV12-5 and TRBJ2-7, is DARVTQTPRHKVTEMGQEVTMRCQPILGHNTVFWYRQTMMQGLELLAYFRNRAPLDDSGMPKDRFSAEMPDATLATLKIQPSEPRDSAVYFCASGPGQNYEQYFGPGTRLTVT.

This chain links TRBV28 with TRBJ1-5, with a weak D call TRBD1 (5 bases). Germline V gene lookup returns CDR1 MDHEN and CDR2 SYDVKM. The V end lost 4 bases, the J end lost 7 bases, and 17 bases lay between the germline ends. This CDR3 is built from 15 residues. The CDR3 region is CASSSPSRVGQPQHF. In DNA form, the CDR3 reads TGTGCCAGCAGTTCCCCCAGCAGGGTTGGGCAGCCCCAGCATTTT.

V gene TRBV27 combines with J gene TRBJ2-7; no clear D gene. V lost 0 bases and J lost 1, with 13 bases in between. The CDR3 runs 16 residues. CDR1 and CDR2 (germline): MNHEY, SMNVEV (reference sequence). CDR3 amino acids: CASSLSWAATSYEQYF. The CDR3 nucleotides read TGTGCCAGCAGTTTATCGTGGGCAGCTACATCCTACGAGCAGTACTTC.

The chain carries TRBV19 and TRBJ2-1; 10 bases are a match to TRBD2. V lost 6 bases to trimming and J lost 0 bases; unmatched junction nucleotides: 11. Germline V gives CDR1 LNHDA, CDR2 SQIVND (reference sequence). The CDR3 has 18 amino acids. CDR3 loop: CASRGASGSYSSYNEQFF. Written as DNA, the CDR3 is TGTGCCAGTAGAGGGGCTAGCGGGAGTTACAGCTCCTACAATGAGCAGTTCTTC.

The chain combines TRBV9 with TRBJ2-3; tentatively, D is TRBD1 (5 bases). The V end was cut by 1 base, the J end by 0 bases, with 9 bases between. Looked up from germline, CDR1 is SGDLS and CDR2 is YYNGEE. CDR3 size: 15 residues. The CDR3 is CASSVKTDSTDTQYF. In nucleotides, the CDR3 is TGTGCCAGCAGCGTAAAGACAGATAGCACAGATACGCAGTATTTT.

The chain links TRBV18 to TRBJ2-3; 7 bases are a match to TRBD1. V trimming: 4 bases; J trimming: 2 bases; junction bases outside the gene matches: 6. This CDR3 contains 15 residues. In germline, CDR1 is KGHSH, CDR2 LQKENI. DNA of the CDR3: TGTGCCAGCTCACAAGGGACAGCTATCACAGATACGCAGTATTTT. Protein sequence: CASSQGTAITDTQYF.

The CDR3 spells CASSFGRGTEAFF. CDR3 sequence (DNA): TGTGCCAGCAGCTTCGGGCGGGGCACTGAAGCTTTCTTT. The J gene is TRBJ1-1, the V gene TRBV5-6; D is undetermined. The CDR3 has 13 amino acids. Germline V gene lookup returns CDR1 SGHDT and CDR2 YYEEEE. Trimming shortened V by 2 bases and J by 4 bases, and 9 bases separated the two germline ends.

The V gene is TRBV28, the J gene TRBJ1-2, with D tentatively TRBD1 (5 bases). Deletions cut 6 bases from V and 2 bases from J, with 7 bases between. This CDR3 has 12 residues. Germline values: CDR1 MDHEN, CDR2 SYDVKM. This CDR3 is CASRGQNYGYTF. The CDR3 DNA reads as TGTGCCAGCAGGGGGCAGAACTATGGCTACACCTTC.

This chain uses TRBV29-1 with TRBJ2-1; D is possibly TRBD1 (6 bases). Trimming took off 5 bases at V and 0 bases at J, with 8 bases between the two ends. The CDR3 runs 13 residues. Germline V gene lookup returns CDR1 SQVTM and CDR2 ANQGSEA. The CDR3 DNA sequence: TGCAGCGTTCAGGGGCCCTCCTACAATGAGCAGTTCTTC. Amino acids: CSVQGPSYNEQFF.

The CDR3 region is CASSLGLASYEQYF. The CDR3 DNA is TGTGCCAGCAGCTTAGGACTAGCCTCCTACGAGCAGTACTTC. The chain has TRBV7-2 and TRBJ2-7; 7 bases fit TRBD2. The CDR3 runs 14 residues. Germline trimming cut 1 base from V and 0 bases from J; bases unmatched to any gene: 0. Germline CDR1 reads SGHTA; CDR2 reads FQGNSA. The full variable domain, rest sourced from reference TRBV7-2 and TRBJ2-7, is GAGVSQSPSNKVTEKGKDVELRCDPISGHTALYWYRQSLGQGLEFLIYFQGNSAPDKSGLPSDRFSAERTGGSVSTLTIQRTQQEDSAVYLCASSLGLASYEQYFGPGTRLTVT.

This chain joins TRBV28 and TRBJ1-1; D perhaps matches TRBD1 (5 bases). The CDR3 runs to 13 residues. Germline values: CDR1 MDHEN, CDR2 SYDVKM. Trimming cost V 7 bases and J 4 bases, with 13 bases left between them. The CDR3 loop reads CASTPGSSTEAFF. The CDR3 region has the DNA TGTGCCAGCACTCCAGGGTCTAGCACTGAAGCTTTCTTT.

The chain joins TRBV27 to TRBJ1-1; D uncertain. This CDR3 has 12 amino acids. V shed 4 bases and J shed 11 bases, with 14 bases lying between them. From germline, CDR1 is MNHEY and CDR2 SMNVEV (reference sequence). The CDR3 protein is CASSSHLREAFF. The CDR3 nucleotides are TGTGCCAGCAGTTCACACCTGAGGGAGGCTTTCTTT.

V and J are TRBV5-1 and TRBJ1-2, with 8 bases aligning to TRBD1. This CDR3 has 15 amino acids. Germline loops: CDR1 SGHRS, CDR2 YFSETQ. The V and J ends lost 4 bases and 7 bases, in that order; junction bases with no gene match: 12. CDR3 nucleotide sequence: TGCGCCAGCAGCCTAGAAACGGGACAGGTGATTGGCTACACCTTC. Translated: CASSLETGQVIGYTF.

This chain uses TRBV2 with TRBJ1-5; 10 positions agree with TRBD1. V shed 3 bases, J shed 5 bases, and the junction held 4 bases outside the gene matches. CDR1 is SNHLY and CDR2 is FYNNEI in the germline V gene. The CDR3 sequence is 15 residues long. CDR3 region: CASSDPDRGHQPQHF. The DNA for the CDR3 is TGTGCCAGCAGTGACCCTGACAGGGGGCATCAGCCCCAGCATTTT. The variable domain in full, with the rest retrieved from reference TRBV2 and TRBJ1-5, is EPEVTQTPSHQVTQMGQEVILRCVPISNHLYFYWYRQILGQKVEFLVSFYNNEISEKSEIFDDQFSVERPDGSNFTLKIRSTKLEDSAMYFCASSDPDRGHQPQHFGDGTRLSIL.

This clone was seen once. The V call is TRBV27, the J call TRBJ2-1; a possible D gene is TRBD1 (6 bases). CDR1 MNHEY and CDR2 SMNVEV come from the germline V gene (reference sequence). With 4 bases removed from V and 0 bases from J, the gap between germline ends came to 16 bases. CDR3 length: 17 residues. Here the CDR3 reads CASSYFSGASSYNEQFF. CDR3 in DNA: TGTGCCAGCAGTTATTTTTCAGGGGCGAGCTCCTACAATGAGCAGTTCTTC.

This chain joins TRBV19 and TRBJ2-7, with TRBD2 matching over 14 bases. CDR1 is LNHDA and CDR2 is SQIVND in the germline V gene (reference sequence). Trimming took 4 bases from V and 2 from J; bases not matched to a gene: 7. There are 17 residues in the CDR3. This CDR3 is CASSRGLAGVGPYEQYF. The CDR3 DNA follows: TGTGCCAGTAGTAGGGGACTAGCGGGAGTAGGACCCTACGAGCAGTACTTC. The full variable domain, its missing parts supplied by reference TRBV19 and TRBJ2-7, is DGGITQSPKYLFRKEGQNVTLSCEQNLNHDAMYWYRQDPGQGLRLIYYSQIVNDFQKGDIAEGYSVSREKKESFPLTVTSAQKNPTAFYLCASSRGLAGVGPYEQYFGPGTRLTVT.